Listed here are 7 T cell receptor beta chains from one sample, sequenced in a study of cytomegalovirus exposure and HLA in healthy donors. A multiplex PCR was run with 60 Vbeta primers and 13 Jbeta primers. Assay: immunoSEQ multiplex PCR; the TCRdb copy retains only in-frame clones and omits some. Here the sample spans about 160,000 clones, roughly 82% being singletons. Sequencing was performed on PBMCs. The origin of the receptors is a woman in her 50s in good health and CMV-seropositive.

This chain joins TRBV6-5 and TRBJ2-3; 10 nucleotides line up with TRBD1. The V and J ends lost 5 bases and 6 bases, in that order; junction bases with no gene match: 8. The CDR3 runs 15 residues. Per the germline V gene, CDR1 is MNHEY and CDR2 is SVGAGI. The CDR3 DNA reads TGTGCCAGCAGTCAAAGGACAGGGGGAGTGGATACGCAGTATTTT. Its protein is CASSQRTGGVDTQYF.

The J gene is TRBJ2-7, the V gene TRBV7-2, with a possible D match to TRBD2 (7 bases). Trimming took off 5 bases at V and 4 bases at J, with 15 bases between the two ends. The CDR3 runs 14 residues. Germline lookup yields CDR1 SGHTA and CDR2 FQGNSA. In DNA, the CDR3 is TGTGCCAGCAGCGAGGGGGGGGGCGGGTACGAGCAGTACTTC. It is translated as CASSEGGGGYEQYF.

This sequence joins TRBV6-1 and TRBJ2-5; 8 nucleotides match TRBD1. Germline V CDR1 and CDR2: MNHNS, SASEGT. Unmatched junction bases numbered 13, after V lost 7 bases and J lost 6 bases. The CDR3 is 15 residues long. The chain's CDR3 is CASNPYSGGGQTQYF. In nucleotides, the CDR3 is TGTGCCAGCAACCCTTATTCAGGGGGCGGCCAGACCCAGTACTTC.

This chain connects TRBV5-1 to TRBJ1-6; perhaps TRBD1 as D (5 bases). This CDR3 has 13 amino acids. From germline, CDR1 is SGHRS and CDR2 YFSETQ. The V end was cut by 0 bases, the J end by 10 bases, with 8 bases between. The CDR3 DNA sequence: TGCGCCAGCAGCTTGGAAGGGGTCTCACCCCTCCACTTT. As protein: CASSLEGVSPLHF.

The rearrangement joins TRBV13 to TRBJ1-2; TRBD1 might be the D (5 bases). The V gene lost 5 bases and the J gene lost 4 bases, with 17 bases spanning the gap. The CDR3 runs 15 residues. CDR1 is PRHDT, CDR2 FYEKMQ, per germline (reference sequence). For the CDR3, the DNA is TGTGCCAGCAGCCGATTAAACCGGGACTCCTATGGCTACACCTTC. This codes for CASSRLNRDSYGYTF. The full variable domain, completed using reference TRBV13 and TRBJ1-2, is AAGVIQSPRHLIKEKRETATLKCYPIPRHDTVYWYQQGPGQDPQFLISFYEKMQSDKGSIPDRFSAQQFSDYHSELNMSSLELGDSALYFCASSRLNRDSYGYTFGSGTRLTVV.

The chain couples TRBV6-1 to TRBJ2-5, with TRBD2 identical over 9 bases. Germline CDR1 and CDR2: MNHNS and SASEGT. The CDR3 consists of 14 residues. V lost 7 bases, J lost 4 bases, and 7 bases stayed unmatched. For the CDR3, the DNA is TGTGCCAGCAAAGTAGCGGGGGAGGCAGAGACCCAGTACTTC. Its translation is CASKVAGEAETQYF.

The rearrangement uses TRBV2 and TRBJ2-3, with a tentative D call TRBD1 (6 bases). CDR3 length: 14 amino acids. The V end lost 5 bases, the J end lost 0 bases, and 9 bases lay between the germline ends. The germline gives CDR1 SNHLY, CDR2 FYNNEI. The CDR3 coding sequence is TGTGCCAGCAGTCGGACAGCTAGCACAGATACGCAGTATTTT. This sequence encodes CASSRTASTDTQYF. Full variable domain (outside the CDR3, taken from reference TRBV2 and TRBJ2-3): EPEVTQTPSHQVTQMGQEVILRCVPISNHLYFYWYRQILGQKVEFLVSFYNNEISEKSEIFDDQFSVERPDGSNFTLKIRSTKLEDSAMYFCASSRTASTDTQYFGPGTRLTVL.